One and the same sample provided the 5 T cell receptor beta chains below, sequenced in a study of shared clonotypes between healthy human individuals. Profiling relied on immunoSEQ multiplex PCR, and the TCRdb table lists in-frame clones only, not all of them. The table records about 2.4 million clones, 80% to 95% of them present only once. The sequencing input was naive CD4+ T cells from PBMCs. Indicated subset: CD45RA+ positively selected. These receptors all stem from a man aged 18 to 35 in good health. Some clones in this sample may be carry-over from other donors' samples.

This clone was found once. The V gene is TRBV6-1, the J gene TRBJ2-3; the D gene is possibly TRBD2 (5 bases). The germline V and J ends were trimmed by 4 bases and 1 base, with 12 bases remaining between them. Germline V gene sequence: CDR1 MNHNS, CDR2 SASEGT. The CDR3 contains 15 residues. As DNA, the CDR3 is TGTGCCAGCAGTGTTCGGGGTATTGGCACAGATACGCAGTATTTT. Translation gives CASSVRGIGTDTQYF.

In nucleotides, the CDR3 is TGTGCCAGCAGCTTAGGTCCTTACTACGAGCAGTACTTC. Translated: CASSLGPYYEQYF. The chain combines TRBV7-2 with TRBJ2-7; no reliable D call. Germline CDR1 reads SGHTA; CDR2 reads FQGNSA. V was cut by 1 base and J by 3 bases, with 7 bases left in between. The length of the CDR3 is 13 residues.

This chain's CDR3 is CASGLGVVGASYNEQFF. The CDR3 DNA is TGTGCTAGTGGTTTGGGGGTAGTGGGGGCCTCCTACAATGAGCAGTTCTTC. V usage is TRBV12-5 and J usage is TRBJ2-1; tentatively, D is TRBD1 (6 bases). V was cut by 1 base and J by 0 bases, with 13 bases left in between. This CDR3 comprises 17 residues. CDR1 is LGHNT, CDR2 FRNRAP, per germline.

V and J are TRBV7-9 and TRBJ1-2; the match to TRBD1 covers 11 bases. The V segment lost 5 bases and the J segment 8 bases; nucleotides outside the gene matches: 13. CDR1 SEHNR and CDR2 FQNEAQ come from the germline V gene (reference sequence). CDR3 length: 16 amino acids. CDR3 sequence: CASSPRAGQGAKGYTF. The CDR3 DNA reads TGTGCCAGCAGCCCCAGGGCAGGACAGGGGGCGAAGGGCTACACCTTC.

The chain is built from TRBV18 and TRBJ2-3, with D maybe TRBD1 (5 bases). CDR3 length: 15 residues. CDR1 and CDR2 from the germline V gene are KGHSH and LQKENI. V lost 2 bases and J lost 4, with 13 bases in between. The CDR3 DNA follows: TGTGCCAGCTCACCAGGGGCAGGCCTTCCAGATACGCAGTATTTT. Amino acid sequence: CASSPGAGLPDTQYF. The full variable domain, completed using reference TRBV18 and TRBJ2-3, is NAGVMQNPRHLVRRRGQEARLRCSPMKGHSHVYWYRQLPEEGLKFMVYLQKENIIDESGMPKERFSAEFPKEGPSILRIQQVVRGDSAAYFCASSPGAGLPDTQYFGPGTRLTVL.